This T cell receptor (beta chain) was captured by sequencing in a study of follicular helper T cells after annual influenza vaccination. Study-level results: Change in circulating plasmablasts correlated with ICOS+CD38+ cTfh clonality change. Yearly vaccinations repeatedly recalled conserved clonotypes in ICOS+CD38+ cTfh.

Assay: immunoSEQ multiplex PCR; the TCRdb copy retains only in-frame clones and omits some. Among about 14,000 clones, roughly four fifths were seen once, and the ten largest hold about 0.27%. With respect to this clone: Its antigen remains unidentified.

CDR1 SEHNR and CDR2 FQNEAQ come from the germline V gene (reference sequence). This CDR3 has 13 residues. The junction had 11 bases not matched to a gene; V was cut back by 5 bases and J by 13 bases. Time point reported: 2014-2015 season, pre-vaccination. Adults received seasonal inactivated influenza vaccine, with sorted blood CD4 subsets sequenced before and after. The sample was CXCR5- memory CD4+ T cells sorted from blood, taken on the day of influenza vaccination. This sequence originates from an adult who received the influenza vaccine. V is TRBV7-9 and J is TRBJ2-1; TRBD1 aligns across 7 bases. CDR3 bases: TGTGCCAGCAGCCGAGATGAGGGGGCGGGTCAGTTCTTC. Its protein product is CASSRDEGAGQFF.